This entry lists 25 T cell receptor beta chains sequenced from one sample in a study of blood T cell repertoires in COVID-19. Using immunoSEQ multiplex PCR, the repertoire was profiled, and TCRdb retains in-frame clones only, with some absent. The repertoire holds approximately 94,000 clones, with approximately 93% as singletons. Source material: peripheral blood. The receptors here all came from a man aged 45-60 years with active COVID-19.

J is TRBJ2-7 and V is TRBV6-5, with 7 bases matching TRBD1. V shed 0 bases, J shed 4 bases, and the junction held 6 bases outside the gene matches. Germline V CDR1 and CDR2: MNHEY, SVGAGI. There are 15 residues in the CDR3. CDR3 nucleotides: TGTGCCAGCAGTTACTCGAAAGGGGGCGGTTACGAGCAGTACTTC. Translating it yields CASSYSKGGGYEQYF.

The V call is TRBV2, the J call TRBJ1-5, with 7 bases identical to TRBD1. CDR1 SNHLY and CDR2 FYNNEI come from the germline V gene. After removal of 6 bases from V and 3 bases from J, the junction contained 8 bases not matched to a gene. The CDR3 has 15 residues. CDR3 DNA sequence: TGTGCCAGCAGCGCCGGACAGGTCCCCAATCAGCCCCAGCATTTT. The encoded protein is CASSAGQVPNQPQHF.

The chain combines TRBV6-5 with TRBJ2-7; a weak D match, TRBD1 (5 bases). CDR3 size: 15 residues. Deletions cut 7 bases from V and 6 bases from J, with 22 bases between. Germline CDR1 MNHEY, CDR2 SVGAGI. CDR3 DNA sequence: TGTGCCAGCATCAACCGGGCAGGGCCGACGGTCGAGCAGTACGTC. This codes for CASINRAGPTVEQYV.

Concerning this clone: Other DNA sequences in the sample encode the same CDR3. The chain employs TRBV5-5 and TRBJ2-3, with 11 bases identical to TRBD2. V dropped 4 bases and J dropped 0; count of bases not matched to a gene: 4. This CDR3 has 16 residues. Looked up from germline, CDR1 is SGHKS and CDR2 is YYEKEE (reference sequence). The CDR3 region has the DNA TGTGCCAGCAGCCTAGGGACTAGCGGAAGCACAGATACGCAGTATTTT. This encodes CASSLGTSGSTDTQYF.

The chain combines TRBV6-5 with TRBJ2-3, with no clear D. Germline V gene sequence: CDR1 MNHEY, CDR2 SVGAGI. Deletions cut 5 bases from V and 5 bases from J, with 8 bases between. The CDR3 runs 12 residues. The CDR3 loop is CASSPNLDTQYF. Written as DNA, the CDR3 is TGTGCCAGCAGTCCTAACTTAGATACGCAGTATTTT.

The V and J genes are TRBV25-1 and TRBJ1-1; tentative D call: TRBD1 (5 bases). Between the trimmed V and J ends, which lost 6 bases and 1 base, there was a span of 12 bases. Germline assignment: CDR1 MGHDK and CDR2 SYGVNS. The CDR3 sequence is 14 residues long. The CDR3 reads CASSNTRENTEAFF. The CDR3 DNA reads TGTGCCAGCAGCAATACCAGGGAGAACACTGAAGCTTTCTTT. The entire variable domain, with the rest obtained from reference TRBV25-1 and TRBJ1-1, is as follows: EADIYQTPRYLVIGTGKKITLECSQTMGHDKMYWYQQDPGMELHLIHYSYGVNSTEKGDLSSESTVSRIRTEHFPLTLESARPSHTSQYLCASSNTRENTEAFFGQGTRLTVV.

This chain joins TRBV2 and TRBJ2-5, with TRBD1 matching 9 bases. This CDR3 is 15 amino acids long. The ends lost 4 bases at V and 4 bases at J; junction bases unmatched: 7. Germline V gene data show CDR1 as SNHLY and CDR2 as FYNNEI. CDR3 DNA: TGTGCCAGCAGTGCTAACAGGGGGCAGGGAGAGACCCAGTACTTC. Protein: CASSANRGQGETQYF.

The chain couples TRBV7-2 to TRBJ2-1, with TRBD2 identical over 11 bases. The CDR3 extends over 17 amino acids. Trimming took 4 bases from V and 10 from J; bases not matched to a gene: 15. Per the germline V gene, CDR1 is SGHTA and CDR2 is FQGNSA. The CDR3 DNA is TGTGCCAGCAGCTCAAGACCCGGGACTAGCGGATCAAGGGAGCAGTTCTTC. Amino acids: CASSSRPGTSGSREQFF.

The chain joins TRBV24-1 to TRBJ1-4, with D possibly matching TRBD1 (6 bases). The length of the CDR3 is 16 residues. The germline CDR1 and CDR2 sequences are KGHDR and SFDVKD. The V and J ends lost 9 bases and 7 bases respectively, with 23 bases between them. The CDR3 DNA is TGTGCCACCTTGGGGCACAGGGTTGGGGTAGGTGAAAAACTGTTTTTT. Encoded protein: CATLGHRVGVGEKLFF.

The rearrangement uses TRBV19 and TRBJ2-2; TRBD1 matches at 11 bases. The CDR3 contains 14 residues. CDR1 is LNHDA, CDR2 SQIVND, per germline (reference sequence). V was clipped by 5 bases and J by 6 bases; unmatched bases: 2. As DNA, the CDR3 is TGTGCCAGTAGTGGGACAGGGGGGTCCGGGGAGCTGTTTTTT. This gives the protein CASSGTGGSGELFF.

The rearrangement uses TRBV28 and TRBJ1-2; 7 bases match TRBD1. The CDR3 totals 12 residues. Germline CDR1 reads MDHEN; CDR2 reads SYDVKM. Unmatched junction bases numbered 2, after V lost 3 bases and J lost 7 bases. The CDR3 protein is CASSFTGVGYTF. In DNA, the CDR3 is TGTGCCAGCAGTTTCACAGGGGTTGGCTACACCTTC.

The chain couples TRBV24-1 to TRBJ1-5; no reliable D call. The CDR3 has 15 amino acids. V lost 2 bases, J lost 5 bases, and 12 bases lay in between. Germline assignment: CDR1 KGHDR and CDR2 SFDVKD. CDR3 DNA: TGTGCCACCAGTGATTCCACTGGTAAAGATCAGCCCCAGCATTTT. The encoded protein is CATSDSTGKDQPQHF.

The J gene is TRBJ1-5, the V gene TRBV24-1; D is unclear. Germline V gene sequence: CDR1 KGHDR, CDR2 SFDVKD. The V end was cut by 9 bases, the J end by 2 bases, with 7 bases between. The CDR3 is 12 amino acids. CDR3 loop: CATGVGNQPQHF. The CDR3 DNA reads TGTGCCACCGGAGTCGGCAATCAGCCCCAGCATTTT.

This chain connects TRBV4-1 to TRBJ2-1, with TRBD1 as a possible D gene (6 bases). CDR3 length: 13 residues. Trimming took off 0 bases at V and 10 bases at J, with 10 bases between the two ends. Germline V gene sequence: CDR1 MGHRA, CDR2 YSYEKL. The CDR3 is CASSQESQGEQFF. CDR3 coding DNA: TGCGCCAGCAGCCAAGAATCCCAGGGGGAGCAGTTCTTC.

V is TRBV7-2 and J is TRBJ2-7, with D unclear. V shed 5 bases and J shed 0 bases, with 14 bases lying between them. This CDR3 has 15 amino acids. CDR1 is SGHTA, CDR2 FQGNSA, per germline. The CDR3 is CASSPRRGLSYEQYF. The CDR3 DNA reads as TGTGCCAGCAGCCCCCGCCGAGGCCTCTCCTACGAGCAGTACTTC.

The chain uses TRBV7-9 and TRBJ2-5, with 7 bases aligning to TRBD2. The CDR3 has 15 residues. Trimming cost V 1 base and J 5 bases; bases outside gene matches: 7. Germline-derived CDR1 and CDR2 are SEHNR and FQNEAQ (reference sequence). CDR3 sequence reads: CASSLELATAETQYF. CDR3 bases: TGTGCCAGCAGCTTAGAACTAGCGACCGCCGAGACCCAGTACTTC.

This clone was observed a single time. The rearrangement joins TRBV5-1 to TRBJ2-1; D possibly corresponds to TRBD2 (7 bases). CDR3 length equals 15 residues. Deletions cut 4 bases from V and 4 bases from J, with 15 bases between. From germline, CDR1 is SGHRS and CDR2 YFSETQ. The CDR3 DNA reads TGCGCCAGCAGCCAGTTGGGGGGGCCTTACAATGAGCAGTTCTTC. This codes for CASSQLGGPYNEQFF.

The chain carries TRBV19 and TRBJ2-3; 7 bases map to TRBD1. The CDR3 consists of 15 residues. Germline CDR1 reads LNHDA; CDR2 reads SQIVND (reference sequence). The V gene end was trimmed by 7 bases and the J gene end by 0 bases; junction bases not matched to a gene: 7. The CDR3 here is CASNTPGQSTDTQYF. CDR3 DNA: TGTGCCAGTAATACCCCGGGACAGAGCACAGATACGCAGTATTTT.

V usage is TRBV5-6 and J usage is TRBJ2-3; D possibly corresponds to TRBD2 (6 bases). V was trimmed by 4 bases and J by 5 bases, leaving 11 bases between them. Germline V gene sequence: CDR1 SGHDT, CDR2 YYEEEE. The CDR3 is 13 residues long. The CDR3 DNA is TGTGCCAGCAGCCCAGTGGGGGGAGATACGCAGTATTTT. Amino acids: CASSPVGGDTQYF.

The rearrangement uses TRBV19 and TRBJ1-6; maybe TRBD1 (5 bases). The CDR3 sequence is 15 residues long. Trimming removed 3 bases at V and 5 bases at J, with 11 bases between. The germline gives CDR1 LNHDA, CDR2 SQIVND (reference sequence). In nucleotides, the CDR3 is TGTGCCAGTAGTATGGGGCGGACAAATAATTCACCCCTCCACTTT. It yields the protein CASSMGRTNNSPLHF.

The chain combines TRBV2 with TRBJ1-2; D possibly corresponds to TRBD1 (5 bases). V was clipped by 4 bases and J by 0 bases, with 9 bases between them. This CDR3 contains 14 residues. Germline CDR1 reads SNHLY; CDR2 reads FYNNEI. The CDR3 DNA follows: TGTGCCAGCAGTGTCACAGGACCTAACTATGGCTACACCTTC. Protein product: CASSVTGPNYGYTF.

This clone was seen a few times. This chain's CDR3 is CASSLTADYKNTEAFF. The CDR3 nucleotides read TGTGCCAGCAGCTTAACGGCGGATTATAAGAACACTGAAGCTTTCTTT. This chain joins TRBV7-9 and TRBJ1-1; no clear D. The V end lost 2 bases, the J end lost 1 base, and 14 bases lay between the germline ends. The CDR3 runs to 16 residues. The germline V gene has CDR1 SEHNR and CDR2 FQNEAQ (reference sequence).

The V call is TRBV2, the J call TRBJ1-3, with TRBD1 matching 8 bases. J gave up 0 bases and V 4 bases, and 8 bases lay outside the gene matches. The germline CDR1 and CDR2 sequences are SNHLY and FYNNEI. The CDR3 has 17 residues. The DNA of the CDR3 is TGTGCCAGCAGTGTCTGGCGGGACAGGTTCTCTGGAAACACCATATATTTT. As protein: CASSVWRDRFSGNTIYF.

The gene calls are TRBV7-3 and TRBJ2-3; tentatively, D is TRBD1 (5 bases). The CDR3 consists of 15 residues. Per germline, CDR1 SGHTA and CDR2 FQGTGA. Trimming left V 2 bases short and J 0 bases short, with 9 bases between. The CDR3 DNA sequence: TGTGCCAGCAGCTTAGACAGAACTAGCACAGATACGCAGTATTTT. This sequence encodes CASSLDRTSTDTQYF. The complete variable domain, with remaining parts taken from reference TRBV7-3 and TRBJ2-3, reads GAGVSQTPSNKVTEKGKYVELRCDPISGHTALYWYRQSLGQGPEFLIYFQGTGAADDSGLPNDRFFAVRPEGSVSTLKIQRTERGDSAVYLCASSLDRTSTDTQYFGPGTRLTVL.

This chain uses TRBV28 with TRBJ1-1; 8 bases line up with TRBD1. Per germline, CDR1 MDHEN and CDR2 SYDVKM. The CDR3 runs 15 residues. V was pared by 3 bases and J by 1 base, with 4 bases of the junction left unmatched. Here the CDR3 DNA reads TGTGCCAGCAGTTTTTTGGACAGGGAGAACACTGAAGCTTTCTTT. Its protein product is CASSFLDRENTEAFF.